This T cell receptor (beta chain) was sequenced in a study of response to subunit inactivated influenza vaccine. The study's findings and limits: A suggestion made by the authors is that each seasonal influenza vaccination recruits few new T cells.

This clonotype was seen only once. The antigen is unknown. The CDR3 runs 17 residues. Germline trimming cut 5 bases from V and 7 bases from J; bases unmatched to any gene: 17. Germline V gene sequence: CDR1 SGHVS, CDR2 FNYEAQ. MiXCR was run by TCRdb on the RT-PCR reads, yielding one entry per CDR3 protein. The sample comprises fewer than 800,000 distinct CDR3 sequences, approximately 15% of which are singletons, and roughly 11% rests with the top ten. Sequenced material: PBMCs from blood, taken roughly 12 days after vaccination. The J gene is TRBJ2-1, the V gene TRBV7-6; 7 nucleotides match TRBD2. The source is a man aged 45-65 years who received an inactivated influenza vaccine. CDR3 in DNA: TGTGCCAGCAGCAAAGCCGACTTGGGGGATAGCGGGAATGAGCAGTTCTTC. This codes for CASSKADLGDSGNEQFF.